The clone carrying this TCR beta chain was detected many times. Its antigen is unknown. The sample belongs to a study of response to subunit inactivated influenza vaccine. Study-level results: The authors suggested that few new T cells are recruited per seasonal influenza vaccination.

MiXCR was run by TCRdb on the RT-PCR reads, yielding one entry per CDR3 protein. The sample includes over 650,000 distinct CDR3 sequences, around a sixth seen only once; the top ten take roughly 11%. Germline V lookup: CDR1 DFQATT, CDR2 SNEGSKA (reference sequence). The V gene lost 6 bases and the J gene lost 1 base, with 7 bases spanning the gap. The CDR3 has 13 amino acids. The sequencing here drew on PBMCs from blood, taken around 5 days after vaccination. The origin of this receptor is a man aged 50-60 years who received an inactivated influenza vaccine. The chain combines TRBV20-1 with TRBJ2-6; weak D call: TRBD2 (6 bases). The CDR3 protein is CSAEGSGANVLTF. Here the CDR3 DNA reads TGCAGTGCGGAGGGTTCTGGGGCCAACGTCCTGACTTTC.